Shown below are 24 T cell receptor beta chains from a single sample sequenced in a study of PD-1 blockade in classical Hodgkin lymphoma. The assay was immunoSEQ multiplex PCR, and TCRdb's table has in-frame clones only and misses some. The table lists about 41,000 clones, 60% to 80% of them singletons. The sample's time point: cycle 4 day 1 (C4D1), after more than five weeks of nivolumab. The patients all showed relapse after autologous stem cell transplantation, while their brentuximab vedotin exposure varied. Source: peripheral blood mononuclear cells (PBMCs), taken before the fourth cycle of nivolumab. The receptors come from a human donor with classical Hodgkin lymphoma.

The chain is built from TRBV4-3 and TRBJ2-7; D is unresolved. The CDR3 has 15 residues. Trimming removed 1 base from V and 0 bases from J, with 10 bases in between. Germline CDR1 and CDR2: LGHNA and YSLEER. The CDR3, as DNA: TGCGCCAGCAGCCAAGGGGCAGGCGGCTCCTACGAGCAGTACTTC. It specifies CASSQGAGGSYEQYF.

The chain has TRBV27 and TRBJ2-3, with 8 positions matching TRBD2. Trimming at V came to 4 bases and at J to 4 bases, leaving 4 bases not matched to a gene. The CDR3 length is 14 residues. Looked up from germline, CDR1 is MNHEY and CDR2 is SMNVEV (reference sequence). CDR3 nucleotide sequence: TGTGCCAGCAGTTCAGCGGGGGTGTCAGATACGCAGTATTTT. It yields the protein CASSSAGVSDTQYF.

The gene calls are TRBV19 and TRBJ1-2; D is unresolved. Germline V gene data show CDR1 as LNHDA and CDR2 as SQIVND (reference sequence). The CDR3 loop spans 14 amino acids. V shed 3 bases and J shed 4 bases, with 12 bases lying between them. CDR3 bases: TGTGCCAGTAGTATCCTTTCAGGCGCCTATGGCTACACCTTC. Its translation is CASSILSGAYGYTF. The variable domain in full, completed from reference TRBV19 and TRBJ1-2, reads DGGITQSPKYLFRKEGQNVTLSCEQNLNHDAMYWYRQDPGQGLRLIYYSQIVNDFQKGDIAEGYSVSREKKESFPLTVTSAQKNPTAFYLCASSILSGAYGYTFGSGTRLTVV.

This sequence joins TRBV5-6 and TRBJ2-7; 7 nucleotides line up with TRBD2. Looked up from germline, CDR1 is SGHDT and CDR2 is YYEEEE. The CDR3 loop spans 15 amino acids. The trim removed 4 bases at V and 0 bases at J, leaving 7 bases unmatched. CDR3 amino acids: CASSRYGGFSYEQYF. CDR3 DNA sequence: TGTGCCAGCAGCCGTTACGGGGGGTTCTCCTACGAGCAGTACTTC. Using reference TRBV5-6 and TRBJ2-7 for the parts outside the CDR3, the full variable domain is DAGVTQSPTHLIKTRGQQVTLRCSPKSGHDTVSWYQQALGQGPQFIFQYYEEEERQRGNFPDRFSGHQFPNYSSELNVNALLLGDSALYLCASSRYGGFSYEQYFGPGTRLTVT.

In this sample, this clone turned up a few times. The gene calls are TRBV29-1 and TRBJ1-2; unclear D gene. The V gene's germline CDR1 is SQVTM and CDR2 ANQGSEA. This CDR3 region has 11 residues. The germline V and J ends were trimmed by 6 bases and 7 bases, with 12 bases remaining between them. The CDR3 protein is CSVLPGVGYTF. The CDR3 DNA is TGCAGCGTCCTACCCGGAGTTGGCTACACCTTC. Using reference TRBV29-1 and TRBJ1-2 for the parts outside the CDR3, the full variable domain is SAVISQKPSRDICQRGTSLTIQCQVDSQVTMMFWYRQQPGQSLTLIATANQGSEATYESGFVIDKFPISRPNLTFSTLTVSNMSPEDSSIYLCSVLPGVGYTFGSGTRLTVV.

The CDR3 nucleotides read TGTGCCAGCAGTGATGGGGCCTATGGCTACACCTTC. Its protein is CASSDGAYGYTF. This chain joins TRBV25-1 and TRBJ1-2; D possibly corresponds to TRBD1 (5 bases). CDR3 length: 12 residues. Germline V gene sequence: CDR1 MGHDK, CDR2 SYGVNS. V lost 3 bases and J lost 4, with 6 bases in between.

This clone was seen a single time. The V gene is TRBV29-1, the J gene TRBJ1-1, with D unresolved. Germline-derived CDR1 and CDR2 are SQVTM and ANQGSEA. There are 13 residues in the CDR3. Trimming took off 4 bases at V and 3 bases at J, with 12 bases between the two ends. The CDR3 spells CSVGIGQDTEAFF. DNA for the CDR3: TGCAGCGTTGGTATCGGCCAGGACACTGAAGCTTTCTTT.

CDR3 region: CATSRRLPGQGPDTQYF. CDR3 coding DNA: TGTGCCACCAGCAGAAGACTACCGGGACAGGGCCCAGATACGCAGTATTTT. This chain joins TRBV15 and TRBJ2-3; 9 nucleotides align to TRBD1. The CDR3 has 17 residues. Germline loops: CDR1 LNHNV, CDR2 YYDKDF (reference sequence). Germline trimming cut 2 bases from V and 4 bases from J; bases unmatched to any gene: 10.

The rearrangement joins TRBV6-5 to TRBJ2-5, with 8 bases fitting TRBD2. The junction had 4 bases not matched to a gene; V was cut back by 6 bases and J by 4 bases. The germline gives CDR1 MNHEY, CDR2 SVGAGI. This CDR3 is 13 amino acids long. CDR3 sequence: CASRGAGVETQYF. The CDR3, as DNA: TGTGCCAGCAGGGGAGCGGGGGTAGAGACCCAGTACTTC.

V usage is TRBV5-1 and J usage is TRBJ1-6, with D maybe TRBD1 (5 bases). Trimming left V 4 bases short and J 8 bases short, with 13 bases between. Germline lookup yields CDR1 SGHRS and CDR2 YFSETQ. This CDR3 spans 14 amino acids. CDR3 sequence: CASSPGAGYSPLHF. CDR3 bases: TGCGCCAGCAGCCCGGGCGCAGGGTATTCACCCCTCCACTTT.

The V call is TRBV6-1, the J call TRBJ2-1; a possible D gene is TRBD2 (5 bases). Germline assignment: CDR1 MNHNS and CDR2 SASEGT. The CDR3 extends over 13 amino acids. The ends were cut back, 8 bases at V and 2 bases at J, with 10 bases in the middle. The DNA of the CDR3 is TGTGCCAGCGGCCAGCGGACCTACAATGAGCAGTTCTTC. It is translated as CASGQRTYNEQFF.

This clone was seen once. The CDR3 bases are TGCGCCAGCAGCCAAGTTGAGGGGGCCGGTTTCCCTGAAGCTTTCTTT. Protein sequence: CASSQVEGAGFPEAFF. V gene TRBV4-1 combines with J gene TRBJ1-1; 7 nucleotides align to TRBD1. Unmatched junction bases numbered 11, after V lost 1 base and J lost 6 bases. CDR3 length: 16 amino acids. Germline-derived CDR1 and CDR2 are MGHRA and YSYEKL.

This clone was seen more than once but under ten times. The chain couples TRBV12-5 to TRBJ1-2; D possibly corresponds to TRBD1 (5 bases). The V gene's germline CDR1 is LGHNT and CDR2 FRNRAP. CDR3 size: 14 residues. The ends were cut back, 7 bases at V and 0 bases at J, with 12 bases in the middle. The CDR3 DNA reads as TGTGCTAGTGACCAGGGATTGGCTAACTATGGCTACACCTTC. Translated: CASDQGLANYGYTF. The variable domain in full, completed from reference TRBV12-5 and TRBJ1-2, reads DARVTQTPRHKVTEMGQEVTMRCQPILGHNTVFWYRQTMMQGLELLAYFRNRAPLDDSGMPKDRFSAEMPDATLATLKIQPSEPRDSAVYFCASDQGLANYGYTFGSGTRLTVV.

V and J are TRBV7-2 and TRBJ2-1; 8 bases map to TRBD1. V shed 5 bases and J 0 bases; nucleotides not matched to a gene: 9. The CDR3 is 17 amino acids. Per the germline V gene, CDR1 is SGHTA and CDR2 is FQGNSA. CDR3 coding DNA: TGTGCCAGCAGCCCCTGGACAGGGAAAAGCTCCTACAATGAGCAGTTCTTC. This translates into CASSPWTGKSSYNEQFF. Using reference TRBV7-2 and TRBJ2-1 for the parts outside the CDR3, the full variable domain is GAGVSQSPSNKVTEKGKDVELRCDPISGHTALYWYRQSLGQGLEFLIYFQGNSAPDKSGLPSDRFSAERTGGSVSTLTIQRTQQEDSAVYLCASSPWTGKSSYNEQFFGPGTRLTVL.

The chain links TRBV10-3 to TRBJ1-4; the D gene is possibly TRBD1 (6 bases). CDR3 length: 15 residues. CDR1 ENHRY and CDR2 SYGVKD come from the germline V gene. Trimming took 6 bases from V and 3 from J, leaving 14 bases between them. The CDR3 here is CAISALEGANEKLFF. CDR3 DNA: TGTGCCATCAGCGCCCTCGAGGGGGCTAATGAAAAACTGTTTTTT.

The V call is TRBV7-9, the J call TRBJ2-5; TRBD2 agrees at 9 bases. Trimming at V came to 1 base and at J to 5 bases, leaving 5 bases not matched to a gene. Per germline, CDR1 SEHNR and CDR2 FQNEAQ (reference sequence). The CDR3 has 15 residues. The CDR3 protein is CASSLGAGGLETQYF. The CDR3 DNA sequence: TGTGCCAGCAGCTTAGGAGCGGGGGGCCTTGAGACCCAGTACTTC.

This clone has only a few counts. The chain couples TRBV4-1 to TRBJ2-1; D is tentatively TRBD1 or TRBD2 (6 bases each). V dropped 0 bases and J dropped 9 bases, with 12 bases sitting between them. Germline-derived CDR1 and CDR2 are MGHRA and YSYEKL. The CDR3 is made up of 14 amino acids. The CDR3 loop reads CASSQDPGAGEQFF. CDR3 coding DNA: TGCGCCAGCAGCCAAGATCCGGGGGCCGGTGAGCAGTTCTTC.

The genes are TRBV9 and TRBJ2-5; D might be TRBD1 or TRBD2, each matching 6 bases. The ends were cut back, 8 bases at V and 3 bases at J, with 17 bases in the middle. Per germline, CDR1 SGDLS and CDR2 YYNGEE. The CDR3 runs 14 residues. CDR3 sequence reads: CASSQKGGKETQYF. CDR3 coding DNA: TGTGCCAGTTCTCAGAAGGGGGGAAAAGAGACCCAGTACTTC.

This clone appeared many times. The V gene is TRBV29-1, the J gene TRBJ1-2; perhaps TRBD1 as D (5 bases). Germline V CDR1 and CDR2: SQVTM, ANQGSEA. The length of the CDR3 is 14 residues. Trimming removed 0 bases from V and 6 bases from J, with 14 bases in between. In DNA form, the CDR3 reads TGCAGCGTTGAAGATCCCGGCAGGGTAAATGGCTACACCTTC. It codes for CSVEDPGRVNGYTF.

The chain couples TRBV6-5 to TRBJ2-7, with a possible D match to TRBD2 (6 bases). This CDR3 has 13 amino acids. The germline V gene encodes CDR1 MNHEY and CDR2 SVGAGI. V lost 9 bases to trimming and J lost 5 bases, with 17 bases between them. The CDR3 is CASTPGTVHEQYF. The CDR3 DNA reads as TGTGCCAGTACCCCCGGGACTGTCCACGAGCAGTACTTC.

The chain links TRBV6-5 to TRBJ1-1, with D perhaps matching TRBD1 (5 bases). The ends were cut back, 4 bases at V and 3 bases at J, with 12 bases in the middle. Germline V CDR1 and CDR2: MNHEY, SVGAGI. The CDR3 covers 14 residues. The DNA of the CDR3 is TGTGCCAGCAGTTTGTGGGGCCCGGACACTGAAGCTTTCTTT. This translates into CASSLWGPDTEAFF.

This clone was seen more than once but under ten times. The V call is TRBV5-4, the J call TRBJ2-1, with 10 bases matching TRBD2. V was clipped by 1 base and J by 2 bases; unmatched bases: 3. CDR3 length: 16 residues. Germline V lookup: CDR1 SGHNT, CDR2 YYREEE (reference sequence). The CDR3 DNA reads as TGTGCCAGCAGCTTGACTAGCGGGGCAACCTACAATGAGCAGTTCTTC. Translation: CASSLTSGATYNEQFF. Using reference TRBV5-4 and TRBJ2-1 for the parts outside the CDR3, the full variable domain is ETGVTQSPTHLIKTRGQQVTLRCSSQSGHNTVSWYQQALGQGPQFIFQYYREEENGRGNFPPRFSGLQFPNYSSELNVNALELDDSALYLCASSLTSGATYNEQFFGPGTRLTVL.

The chain is built from TRBV4-3 and TRBJ1-2; no firm D call. Per the germline V gene, CDR1 is LGHNA and CDR2 is YSLEER. Trimming removed 0 bases from V and 8 bases from J, with 19 bases in between. This CDR3 is built from 16 residues. In nucleotides, the CDR3 is TGCGCCAGCAGCCAAGACGGAAGCTTGGGGAGGCGCGGCTACACCTTC. Protein: CASSQDGSLGRRGYTF.

The J gene is TRBJ2-2, the V gene TRBV10-2, with D hard to call. V was trimmed by 6 bases and J by 6 bases, leaving 5 bases between them. CDR3 length: 11 amino acids. Germline CDR1 WSHSY, CDR2 SAAADI. The CDR3 sequence is CASSSPGELFF. The DNA of the CDR3 is TGCGCCAGCAGCTCCCCCGGGGAGCTGTTTTTT.